This T cell receptor (beta chain) was identified during a study of blood T cells in healthy people across ages. Each donor was a healthy Caucasian individual from Russia, aged about 6 to 100. Every donor provided approximately 10 milliliters of peripheral blood. CDR3 size: 14 residues. CDR1 and CDR2 (germline): SGHTA, FQGNSA. Trimming took off 1 base at V and 2 bases at J, with 9 bases between the two ends. Through a sample-barcoded 5' primer and a J-beta primer mix, a second PCR was run for about 7 to 12 cycles. TCRdb reprocessed the 5' RACE reads with MiXCR, giving one entry per CDR3 protein. The data hold some 1.5 million distinct CDR3 sequences, with 28% observed a single time.

This receptor was identified in a woman in her twenties or thirties in good health. Sequenced sample: blood. The gene calls are TRBV7-2 and TRBJ2-7; D not resolved. DNA of the CDR3: TGTGCCAGCAGCTTAGAAAAGGGCGCCTACGAGCAGTACTTC. Translating gives CASSLEKGAYEQYF. Complete variable domain (other parts from reference TRBV7-2 and TRBJ2-7): GAGVSQSPSNKVTEKGKDVELRCDPISGHTALYWYRQSLGQGLEFLIYFQGNSAPDKSGLPSDRFSAERTGGSVSTLTIQRTQQEDSAVYLCASSLEKGAYEQYFGPGTRLTVT.